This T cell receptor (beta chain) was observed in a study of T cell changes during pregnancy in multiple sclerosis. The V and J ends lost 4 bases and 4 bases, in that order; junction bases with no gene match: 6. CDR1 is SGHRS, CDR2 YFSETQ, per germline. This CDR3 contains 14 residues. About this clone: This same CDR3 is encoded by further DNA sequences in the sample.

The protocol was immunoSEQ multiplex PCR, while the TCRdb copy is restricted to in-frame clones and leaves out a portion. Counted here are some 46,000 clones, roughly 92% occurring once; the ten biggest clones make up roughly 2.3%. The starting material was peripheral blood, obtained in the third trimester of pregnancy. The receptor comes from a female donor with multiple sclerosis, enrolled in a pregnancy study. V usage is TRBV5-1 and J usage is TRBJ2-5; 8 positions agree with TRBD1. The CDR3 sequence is CASSPGQGRETQYF. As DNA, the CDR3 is TGCGCCAGCAGCCCAGGACAGGGCAGAGAGACCCAGTACTTC. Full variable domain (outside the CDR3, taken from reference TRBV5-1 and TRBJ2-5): KAGVTQTPRYLIKTRGQQVTLSCSPISGHRSVSWYQQTPGQGLQFLFEYFSETQRNKGNFPGRFSGRQFSNSRSEMNVSTLELGDSALYLCASSPGQGRETQYFGPGTRLLVL.